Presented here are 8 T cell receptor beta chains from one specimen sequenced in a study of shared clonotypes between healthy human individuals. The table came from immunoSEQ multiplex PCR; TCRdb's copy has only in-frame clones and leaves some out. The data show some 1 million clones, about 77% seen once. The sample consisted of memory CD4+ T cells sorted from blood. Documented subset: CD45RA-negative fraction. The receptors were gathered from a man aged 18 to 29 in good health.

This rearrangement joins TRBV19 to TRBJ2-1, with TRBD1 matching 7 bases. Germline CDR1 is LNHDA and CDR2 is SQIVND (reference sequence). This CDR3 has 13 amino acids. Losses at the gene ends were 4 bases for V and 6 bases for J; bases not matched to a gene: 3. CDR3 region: CASSTTGLNEQFF. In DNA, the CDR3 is TGTGCCAGTAGTACGACAGGGCTCAATGAGCAGTTCTTC.

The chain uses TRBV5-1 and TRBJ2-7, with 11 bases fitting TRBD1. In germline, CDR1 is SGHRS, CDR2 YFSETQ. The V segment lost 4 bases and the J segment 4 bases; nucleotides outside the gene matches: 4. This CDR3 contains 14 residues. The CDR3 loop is CASSTDRGLYEQYF. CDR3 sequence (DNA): TGCGCCAGCAGCACGGACAGGGGGCTTTACGAGCAGTACTTC. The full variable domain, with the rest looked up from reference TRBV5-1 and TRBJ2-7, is KAGVTQTPRYLIKTRGQQVTLSCSPISGHRSVSWYQQTPGQGLQFLFEYFSETQRNKGNFPGRFSGRQFSNSRSEMNVSTLELGDSALYLCASSTDRGLYEQYFGPGTRLTVT.

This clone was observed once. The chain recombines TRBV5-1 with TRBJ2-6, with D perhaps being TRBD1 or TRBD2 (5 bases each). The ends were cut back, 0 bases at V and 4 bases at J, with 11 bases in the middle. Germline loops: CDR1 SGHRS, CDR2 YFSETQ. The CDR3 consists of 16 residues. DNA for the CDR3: TGCGCCAGCAGCTTGGGGGGGTCCCTAGGGGCCAACGTCCTGACTTTC. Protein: CASSLGGSLGANVLTF. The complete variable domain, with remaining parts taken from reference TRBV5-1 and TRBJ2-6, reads KAGVTQTPRYLIKTRGQQVTLSCSPISGHRSVSWYQQTPGQGLQFLFEYFSETQRNKGNFPGRFSGRQFSNSRSEMNVSTLELGDSALYLCASSLGGSLGANVLTFGAGSRLTVL.

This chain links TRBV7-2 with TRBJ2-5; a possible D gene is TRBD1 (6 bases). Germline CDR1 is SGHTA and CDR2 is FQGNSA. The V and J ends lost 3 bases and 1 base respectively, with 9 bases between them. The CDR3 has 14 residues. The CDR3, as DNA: TGTGCCAGCAGCTTCCAGGACAGCCAAGAGACCCAGTACTTC. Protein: CASSFQDSQETQYF.

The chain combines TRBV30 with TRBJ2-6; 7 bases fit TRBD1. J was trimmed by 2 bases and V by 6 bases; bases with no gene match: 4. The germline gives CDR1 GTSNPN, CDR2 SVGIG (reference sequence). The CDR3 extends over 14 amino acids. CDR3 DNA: TGTGCCTGTGCGGACAGGACTGGGGCCAACGTCCTGACTTTC. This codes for CACADRTGANVLTF. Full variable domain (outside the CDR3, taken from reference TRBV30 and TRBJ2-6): SQTIHQWPATLVQPVGSPLSLECTVEGTSNPNLYWYRQAAGRGLQLLFYSVGIGQISSEVPQNLSASRPQDRQFILSSKKLLLSDSGFYLCACADRTGANVLTFGAGSRLTVL.

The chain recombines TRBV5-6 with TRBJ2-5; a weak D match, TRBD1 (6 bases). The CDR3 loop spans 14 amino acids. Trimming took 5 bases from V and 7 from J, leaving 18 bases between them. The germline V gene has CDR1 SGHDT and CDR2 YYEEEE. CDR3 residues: CASSLEQGPGTQYF. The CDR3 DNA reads TGTGCCAGCAGTCTAGAACAGGGCCCGGGGACCCAGTACTTC. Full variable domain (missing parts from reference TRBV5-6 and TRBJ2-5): DAGVTQSPTHLIKTRGQQVTLRCSPKSGHDTVSWYQQALGQGPQFIFQYYEEEERQRGNFPDRFSGHQFPNYSSELNVNALLLGDSALYLCASSLEQGPGTQYFGPGTRLLVL.

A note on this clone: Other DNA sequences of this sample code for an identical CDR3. CDR3 sequence (DNA): TGTGCCAGCAGCCTCAGGGGGGGTGGCACTGAAGCTTTCTTT. It encodes CASSLRGGGTEAFF. The chain is built from TRBV6-6 and TRBJ1-1, with 7 bases that match TRBD1. From germline, CDR1 is MNHNY and CDR2 SVGAGI (reference sequence). This CDR3 has 14 residues. With V trimmed by 6 bases and J by 4 bases, 8 bases remained unmatched.

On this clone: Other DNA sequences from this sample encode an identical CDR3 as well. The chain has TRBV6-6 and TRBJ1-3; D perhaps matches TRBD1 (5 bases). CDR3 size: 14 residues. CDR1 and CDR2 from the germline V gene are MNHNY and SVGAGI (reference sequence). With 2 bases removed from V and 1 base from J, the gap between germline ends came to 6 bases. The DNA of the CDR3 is TGTGCCAGCAGTTACGGGGGTTCTGGAAACACCATATATTTT. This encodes CASSYGGSGNTIYF.